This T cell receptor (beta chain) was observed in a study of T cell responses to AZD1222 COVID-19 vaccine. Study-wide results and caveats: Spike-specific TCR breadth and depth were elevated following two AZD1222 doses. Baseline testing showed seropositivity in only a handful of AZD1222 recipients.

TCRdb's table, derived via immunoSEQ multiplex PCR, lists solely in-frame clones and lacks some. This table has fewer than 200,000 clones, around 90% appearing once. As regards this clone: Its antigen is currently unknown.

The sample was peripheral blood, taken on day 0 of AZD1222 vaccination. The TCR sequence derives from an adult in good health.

CDR3 bases: TGTGCCAGCAGCCCCGACCAATTGTATGGCTACACCTTC. Translated, it gives CASSPDQLYGYTF. The chain employs TRBV14 and TRBJ1-2; D ambiguous. Germline values: CDR1 SGHDN, CDR2 FVKESK. The CDR3 is 13 amino acids. V was trimmed by 4 bases and J by 5 bases, leaving 11 bases between them.